A selection of T cell receptor beta chains follows, all from one sample in a study of shared clonotypes between healthy human individuals. The method was immunoSEQ multiplex PCR; TCRdb's version includes in-frame clones alone and lacks a portion of them. This table has some 1.1 million clones, approximately 80% appearing once. The material sequenced was memory CD4+ T cells from PBMCs. Every receptor here comes from a man between 18 and 29 years old in good health. Some clones in this sample may be carry-over from other donors' samples. CDR3s include the opening cysteine and the closing phenylalanine or tryptophan. The D gene is left open where the match is weak. Size tells how often a clone was seen (once, few, many) or the class of an expanded clone, and some rows leave it out.

TRBV6-1	NA	NA	TRBJ1-5	CASSGRGFEGQPQHF	TGTGCCAGCAGTGGCAGGGGTTTTGAGGGTCAGCCCCAGCATTTT
TRBV20-1	NA	NA	TRBJ2-5	CSARPLETQYF	TGCAGTGCTAGACCGTTAGAGACCCAGTACTTC
TRBV5-6	NA	NA	TRBJ1-4	CASSLTDTDWFF	TGTGCCAGCAGCTTGACGGACACAGACTGGTTTTTT
TRBV6-6	once	TRBD1	TRBJ1-5	CASIDRVSGNQPQHF	TGTGCCAGCATTGACAGGGTCTCAGGCAATCAGCCCCAGCATTTT
TRBV9	NA	TRBD2	TRBJ2-1	CASSAQTSAYNEQFF	TGTGCCAGCAGCGCACAGACTAGCGCGTACAATGAGCAGTTCTTC
TRBV7-3	NA	NA	TRBJ2-1	CASSLSGGQYNEQFF	TGTGCCAGCAGCTTAAGCGGGGGACAATACAATGAGCAGTTCTTC
TRBV7-2	NA	NA	TRBJ1-1	CASSPASLSGTEAFF	TGTGCCAGCAGCCCTGCCTCTTTATCGGGCACTGAAGCTTTCTTT
TRBV9	NA	TRBD1	TRBJ2-1	CASSVGLVGQGYPYNEQFF	TGTGCCAGCAGCGTAGGTCTTGTGGGACAGGGCTACCCTTACAATGAGCAGTTCTTC
TRBV11-2	NA	TRBD2	TRBJ2-7	CASSSVTSGRTYEQYF	TGTGCCAGCAGCTCCGTGACTAGCGGGAGAACCTACGAGCAGTACTTC
TRBV6-6	NA	NA	TRBJ2-7	CASSYWAKRSYEQYF	TGTGCCAGCAGTTACTGGGCCAAGCGCTCCTACGAGCAGTACTTC
TRBV2	NA	TRBD1	TRBJ2-1	CASRNDRDGQFF	TGTGCCAGCAGAAACGACAGGGATGGGCAGTTCTTC
TRBV6-1	NA	NA	TRBJ1-2	CASSHRAGYTF	TGTGCCAGCAGTCATCGGGCCGGCTACACCTTC
TRBV19	once	NA	TRBJ2-3	CAAAPRQAGADTQYF	TGTGCCGCCGCCCCCCGCCAGGCCGGGGCAGATACGCAGTATTTT
TRBV28	NA	NA	TRBJ1-1	CASSLPFRRTAEAFF	TGTGCCAGCAGTTTACCCTTTCGGCGGACGGCTGAAGCTTTCTTT
TRBV10-3	NA	TRBD2	TRBJ2-7	CASGGRERTYEQYF	TGTGCCTCGGGAGGGCGGGAGAGAACCTACGAGCAGTACTTC
TRBV29-1	NA	TRBD1	TRBJ2-7	CSVRDRVYEQYF	TGCAGCGTTCGGGACAGGGTCTACGAGCAGTACTTC
TRBV7-8	NA	TRBD1	TRBJ2-7	CASSFLGDRGQYEQYF	TGTGCCAGCAGCTTCCTAGGGGACAGGGGTCAATACGAGCAGTACTTC
TRBV28	NA	NA	TRBJ1-5	CASSLLVRDSQPQHF	TGTGCCAGCAGTTTACTCGTTAGGGACTCCCAGCCCCAGCATTTT
TRBV27	NA	NA	TRBJ2-1	CASHQLASNEQFF	TGTGCCAGCCATCAGCTCGCCTCCAATGAGCAGTTCTTC
TRBV6-5	NA	TRBD2	TRBJ2-2	CASIPSGANTGELFF	TGTGCCAGCATCCCTAGCGGGGCGAACACCGGGGAGCTGTTTTTT
TRBV5-8	NA	TRBD2	TRBJ2-2	CASNPTSGSLTGELFF	TGTGCCAGCAACCCGACTAGCGGGAGCCTCACCGGGGAGCTGTTTTTT
TRBV28	NA	TRBD1	TRBJ1-3	CASSGQLFPRSSGNTIYF	TGTGCCAGCTCGGGACAGCTCTTCCCGAGGAGCTCTGGAAACACCATATATTTT
TRBV4-1	NA	TRBD1	TRBJ2-1	CASRAPGTADNEQFF	TGCGCCAGCAGGGCTCCCGGGACAGCAGACAATGAGCAGTTCTTC
TRBV7-3	NA	TRBD1	TRBJ1-1	CASSYTGQGNAFF	TGTGCCAGCTCTTACACGGGACAGGGGAATGCTTTCTTT
TRBV5-1	NA	NA	TRBJ2-5	CASSRDIQETQYF	TGCGCCAGCAGCCGGGACATCCAAGAGACCCAGTACTTC
TRBV6-1	NA	TRBD1	TRBJ1-1	CASSVQAGGYINTEAFF	TGTGCCAGCAGTGTTCAGGCAGGGGGCTATATTAACACTGAAGCTTTCTTT
TRBV5-1	NA	NA	TRBJ1-4	CASSSTGYNEKLFF	TGCGCCAGCAGCTCGACAGGATATAATGAAAAACTGTTTTTT
TRBV4-1	once	TRBD1	TRBJ1-1	CASSRMLTGAGDTEAFF	TGCGCCAGCAGCCGAATGTTGACAGGGGCAGGGGACACTGAAGCTTTCTTT
TRBV7-2	NA	NA	TRBJ2-5	CASSPPRVGETQYF	TGTGCCAGCAGCCCCCCTAGAGTCGGTGAGACCCAGTACTTC
TRBV9	NA	NA	TRBJ2-5	CASSVDSGKETQYF	TGTGCCAGCAGCGTAGATTCGGGAAAAGAGACCCAGTACTTC
TRBV5-4	few	NA	TRBJ2-2	CATTRTLTNTGELFF	TGTGCCACCACCCGCACCCTTACGAACACCGGGGAGCTGTTTTTT
TRBV2	NA	TRBD2	TRBJ2-1	CASSAGLAGDGEQFF	TGTGCCAGCAGTGCGGGACTAGCGGGAGACGGAGAGCAGTTCTTC
TRBV6-5	once	NA	TRBJ1-1	CASGGTIWGAFF	TGTGCCAGCGGCGGGACAATCTGGGGAGCTTTCTTT
TRBV4-1	many	NA	TRBJ1-4	CASSQGELGEKLFF	TGCGCCAGCAGCCAAGGGGAGTTAGGTGAAAAACTGTTTTTT
TRBV4-2	NA	TRBD2	TRBJ2-1	CASSQGTSASYQFF	TGTGCCAGCAGCCAGGGGACTAGCGCGAGCTATCAGTTCTTC
TRBV29-1	NA	NA	TRBJ1-4	CSAAWGSGYEKLFF	TGCAGCGCGGCCTGGGGGTCAGGGTATGAAAAACTGTTTTTT
TRBV28	NA	NA	TRBJ1-1	CASSSPGRTKDTEAFF	TGTGCCAGCAGTTCCCCGGGACGAACGAAGGACACTGAAGCTTTCTTT
TRBV9	NA	TRBD1	TRBJ2-7	CASSALGTGAREQYF	TGTGCCAGCAGCGCGCTTGGGACAGGGGCGCGGGAGCAGTACTTC
TRBV7-3	NA	NA	TRBJ1-5	CASSLGQPQHF	TGTGCCAGCAGCTTGGGTCAGCCCCAGCATTTT
TRBV7-3	NA	NA	TRBJ1-2	CASSPGRDYGYTF	TGTGCCAGCAGCCCGGGACGGGACTATGGCTACACCTTC
TRBV6-6	NA	NA	TRBJ2-5	CASRASTMGIRETQYF	TGTGCCAGCAGAGCCTCTACTATGGGAATTAGAGAGACCCAGTACTTC
TRBV18	NA	NA	TRBJ1-4	CASSPRGEKLFF	TGTGCCAGCTCACCCCGAGGTGAAAAACTGTTTTTT
TRBV6-4	many	NA	TRBJ2-6	CASRWGLPPKQTPGANVLTF	TGTGCCAGCAGATGGGGGTTGCCACCTAAACAGACTCCTGGGGCCAACGTCCTGACTTTC
TRBV6-5	few	NA	TRBJ2-2	CASSTLAGELFF	TGTGCCAGCAGTACCCTAGCCGGGGAGCTGTTTTTT
TRBV20-1	NA	NA	TRBJ1-2	CSAGGGYGYTF	TGCAGTGCCGGAGGGGGGTATGGCTACACCTTC
TRBV18	NA	NA	TRBJ2-3	CASSPTDTQYF	TGTGCCAGCTCCCCCACAGATACGCAGTATTTT
TRBV5-1	NA	TRBD1	TRBJ2-6	CASSLTLTGAGANVLTF	TGCGCCAGCAGCTTGACCCTGACAGGGGCTGGGGCCAACGTCCTGACTTTC
TRBV19	NA	TRBD1	TRBJ1-5	CASSRTGAAGQPQHF	TGTGCCAGTAGTAGAACAGGGGCGGCAGGACAGCCCCAGCATTTT
TRBV5-1	NA	TRBD1	TRBJ1-4	CASSRAGTGDEKLFF	TGCGCCAGCAGCCGGGCCGGGACAGGGGACGAAAAACTGTTTTTT
TRBV28	NA	NA	TRBJ1-5	CASSPPGSSNQPQHF	TGTGCCAGCAGTCCCCCGGGGTCTAGCAATCAGCCCCAGCATTTT